The 21 T cell receptor beta chains below come from one sample, sequenced in a study of cytomegalovirus exposure and HLA in healthy donors. 60 Vbeta and 13 Jbeta primers were used in PCR. Data came from immunoSEQ multiplex PCR; TCRdb stores just in-frame clones and leaves some out. The top ten clones hold approximately 7% of a sample with approximately 150,000 clones, roughly three quarters of them seen once. Source material: PBMCs. The receptors were sampled from a woman between 35 and 50 years old in good health and CMV-seropositive.

The chain joins TRBV19 to TRBJ1-5, with D possibly TRBD1 on 5 matching bases. The CDR3 runs 14 residues. CDR1 and CDR2 from the germline V gene are LNHDA and SQIVND (reference sequence). The ends were cut back, 7 bases at V and 5 bases at J, with 15 bases in the middle. For the CDR3, the DNA is TGTGCCAGTACTAAAAGGGGCTGGGATCAGCCCCAGCATTTT. Protein: CASTKRGWDQPQHF.

The CDR3 region is CASSYLGGGQPQHF. CDR3 bases: TGTGCCAGCAGTTACTTAGGGGGGGGGCAGCCCCAGCATTTT. The J gene is TRBJ1-5, the V gene TRBV6-6; weak D call: TRBD1 (6 bases). With 1 base removed from V and 7 bases from J, the gap between germline ends came to 11 bases. CDR3 length: 14 amino acids. The germline V gene encodes CDR1 MNHNY and CDR2 SVGAGI (reference sequence).

This clone occurred a few times. The chain employs TRBV18 and TRBJ2-7; D remains ambiguous. Per germline, CDR1 KGHSH and CDR2 LQKENI. The CDR3 spans 14 residues. The V gene lost 3 bases and the J gene lost 2 bases, with 11 bases spanning the gap. CDR3 sequence reads: CASSPRRDTYEQYF. The CDR3 DNA sequence: TGTGCCAGCTCACCCCGGCGAGACACCTACGAGCAGTACTTC.

The chain combines TRBV7-9 with TRBJ1-5; maybe TRBD1 (5 bases). In germline, CDR1 is SEHNR, CDR2 FQNEAQ (reference sequence). The CDR3 is 17 amino acids. Trimming cost V 5 bases and J 1 base, with 18 bases left between them. The CDR3 DNA is TGTGCCAGCAGCAGAGACAGTATTGGGGTAAGCAATCAGCCCCAGCATTTT. It is translated as CASSRDSIGVSNQPQHF.

Here the CDR3 DNA reads TGTGCCAGCAGCGTCGGGACAGGGGGCGAGTTTGGCTACACCTTC. Protein product: CASSVGTGGEFGYTF. The rearrangement links TRBV7-8 to TRBJ1-2; TRBD1 matches at 12 bases. The CDR3 runs to 15 residues. Germline loops: CDR1 SGHVS, CDR2 FQNEAQ. V shed 5 bases, J shed 7 bases, and the junction held 8 bases outside the gene matches.

The chain carries TRBV9 and TRBJ1-4; 10 bases line up with TRBD1. There are 16 residues in the CDR3. Germline V gene lookup returns CDR1 SGDLS and CDR2 YYNGEE. Losses at the gene ends were 4 bases for V and 2 bases for J; bases not matched to a gene: 5. The CDR3 sequence: CASSIGQGVTNEKLFF. CDR3 bases: TGTGCCAGCAGCATAGGACAGGGGGTGACTAATGAAAAACTGTTTTTT.

The chain recombines TRBV9 with TRBJ1-4, with 8 bases identical to TRBD1. The CDR3 consists of 15 residues. Germline V gene lookup returns CDR1 SGDLS and CDR2 YYNGEE. Trimming cost V 3 bases and J 8 bases; bases outside gene matches: 9. CDR3 sequence reads: CASSEDGQGWEKLFF. The DNA for the CDR3 is TGTGCCAGCAGCGAGGACGGACAGGGTTGGGAAAAACTGTTTTTT.

The chain combines TRBV7-8 with TRBJ2-1, with D tentatively TRBD1 (6 bases). Germline CDR1 reads SGHVS; CDR2 reads FQNEAQ. The CDR3 sequence is 14 residues long. Trimming left V 4 bases short and J 4 bases short, with 11 bases between. The CDR3 DNA reads as TGTGCCAGCAGCTGGACAGAGACTTACAATGAGCAGTTCTTC. Residues: CASSWTETYNEQFF.

The chain combines TRBV9 with TRBJ2-1; the match to TRBD2 covers 9 bases. The CDR3 has 15 amino acids. CDR1 SGDLS and CDR2 YYNGEE come from the germline V gene. V dropped 0 bases and J dropped 7; count of bases not matched to a gene: 5. The CDR3 reads CASSVDGTSRNEQFF. DNA of the CDR3: TGTGCCAGCAGCGTAGACGGGACTAGCCGAAATGAGCAGTTCTTC.

The chain employs TRBV18 and TRBJ2-5; the match to TRBD1 covers 7 bases. Germline assignment: CDR1 KGHSH and CDR2 LQKENI. The CDR3 has 14 residues. The V gene end was trimmed by 2 bases and the J gene end by 1 base; junction bases not matched to a gene: 1. The CDR3 loop reads CASSPRTGQETQYF. The CDR3 region has the DNA TGTGCCAGCTCACCAAGGACAGGCCAAGAGACCCAGTACTTC.

About this clone itself: An end of the junction differs from the germline gene, which may be a read error. The V gene is TRBV6-1, the J gene TRBJ2-1; TRBD2 aligns across 11 bases. The CDR3 is made up of 16 amino acids. Looked up from germline, CDR1 is MNHNS and CDR2 is SASEGT. CDR3 residues: CASSEASGGPPDEQFF. In DNA, the CDR3 is TGTGCCAGCAGCGAAGCTAGCGGGGGGCCCCCAGATGAGCAGTTCTTC.

The V and J genes are TRBV7-3 and TRBJ2-1; 10 nucleotides align to TRBD1. Per the germline V gene, CDR1 is SGHTA and CDR2 is FQGTGA. The CDR3 has 15 amino acids. Trimming took 5 bases from V and 10 from J; bases not matched to a gene: 11. Here the CDR3 reads CASSHSGTGAWEQFF. CDR3 sequence (DNA): TGTGCCAGCAGCCATAGCGGGACAGGGGCATGGGAGCAGTTCTTC.

This chain links TRBV2 with TRBJ1-4; the match to TRBD1 covers 8 bases. Germline loops: CDR1 SNHLY, CDR2 FYNNEI. With 5 bases clipped from V and 10 bases from J, the junction kept 12 bases outside the gene matches. This CDR3 has 15 amino acids. In DNA form, the CDR3 reads TGTGCCAGCAGTCCTAACCCCACAGGGGGAGGAAAACTGTTTTTT. Translated, it gives CASSPNPTGGGKLFF.

The rearrangement links TRBV28 to TRBJ2-2; D ambiguous. Germline CDR1 MDHEN, CDR2 SYDVKM. Trimming pared 1 base from V and 4 bases from J, leaving 4 bases between. CDR3 length equals 13 residues. The CDR3 region is CASSLYSTGELFF. The CDR3 nucleotides read TGTGCCAGCAGTTTATACAGCACCGGGGAGCTGTTTTTT.

The rearrangement uses TRBV5-4 and TRBJ1-6; D is perhaps TRBD1 (5 bases). Looked up from germline, CDR1 is SGHNT and CDR2 is YYREEE (reference sequence). The germline V and J ends were trimmed by 0 bases and 7 bases, with 11 bases remaining between them. CDR3 length equals 15 residues. CDR3 nucleotides: TGTGCCAGCAGCTTGGGCAGGGCGGAAAATTCACCCCTCCACTTT. Protein: CASSLGRAENSPLHF.

This clone was recorded a few times. The chain carries TRBV7-2 and TRBJ2-7; weak D call: TRBD2 (6 bases). Looked up from germline, CDR1 is SGHTA and CDR2 is FQGNSA. Trimming shortened V by 0 bases and J by 4 bases, and 16 bases separated the two germline ends. The length of the CDR3 is 16 residues. The CDR3 DNA follows: TGTGCCAGCAGCTTAGCGCCTAGGACTAAGTCTTACGAGCAGTACTTC. Translated, it gives CASSLAPRTKSYEQYF.

The chain employs TRBV5-1 and TRBJ2-3; D unresolved. Germline CDR1 reads SGHRS; CDR2 reads YFSETQ. V shed 7 bases and J shed 0 bases, with 9 bases lying between them. The CDR3 length is 13 residues. In DNA form, the CDR3 reads TGCGCCAGCCAACCACAGAGCACAGATACGCAGTATTTT. Translating gives CASQPQSTDTQYF.

The J gene is TRBJ2-3, the V gene TRBV11-3, with 10 nucleotides matching TRBD2. V lost 3 bases, J lost 1 base, and 1 base stayed unmatched. CDR1 is SGHNT and CDR2 is YENEEA in the germline V gene. This CDR3 comprises 15 residues. The CDR3 sequence: CASSFGTSGTDTQYF. CDR3 nucleotides: TGTGCCAGCAGCTTCGGGACTAGCGGCACAGATACGCAGTATTTT.

The chain links TRBV5-4 to TRBJ2-7; 10 bases are shared with TRBD1. V lost 0 bases and J lost 2; bases outside the gene matches: 2. CDR3 length: 15 amino acids. Germline lookup yields CDR1 SGHNT and CDR2 YYREEE (reference sequence). This CDR3 reads CASSLAGTGAYEQYF. The CDR3 bases are TGTGCCAGCAGCTTGGCGGGGACAGGGGCCTACGAGCAGTACTTC. Together with reference TRBV5-4 and TRBJ2-7, the CDR3 gives the full variable domain: ETGVTQSPTHLIKTRGQQVTLRCSSQSGHNTVSWYQQALGQGPQFIFQYYREEENGRGNFPPRFSGLQFPNYSSELNVNALELDDSALYLCASSLAGTGAYEQYFGPGTRLTVT.

This chain links TRBV4-1 with TRBJ1-2, with 7 nucleotides matching TRBD1. Germline loops: CDR1 MGHRA, CDR2 YSYEKL. The CDR3 spans 15 residues. The trim removed 3 bases at V and 2 bases at J, leaving 6 bases unmatched. Here the CDR3 reads CASSHPDRDNYGYTF. CDR3 nucleotide sequence: TGCGCCAGCAGCCACCCCGACAGGGACAACTATGGCTACACCTTC.

V and J are TRBV20-1 and TRBJ2-5; D is undetermined. Matching the DNA end better, TRBJ2-7 makes the J call doubtful. CDR1 DFQATT and CDR2 SNEGSKA come from the germline V gene (reference sequence). The CDR3 runs 11 residues. The CDR3 sequence: CSARDSYEQYF. The CDR3 bases are TGCAGTGCTAGAGATTCCTACGAGCAGTACTTC.